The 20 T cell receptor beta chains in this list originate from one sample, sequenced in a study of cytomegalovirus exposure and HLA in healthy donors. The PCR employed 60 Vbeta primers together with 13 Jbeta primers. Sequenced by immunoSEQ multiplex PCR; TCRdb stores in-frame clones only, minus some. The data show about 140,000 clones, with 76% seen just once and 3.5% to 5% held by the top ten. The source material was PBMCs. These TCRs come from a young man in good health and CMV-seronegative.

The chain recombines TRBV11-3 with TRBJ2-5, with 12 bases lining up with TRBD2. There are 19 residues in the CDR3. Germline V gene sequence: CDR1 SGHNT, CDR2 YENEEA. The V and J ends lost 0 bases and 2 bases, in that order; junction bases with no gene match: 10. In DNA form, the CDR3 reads TGTGCCAGCAGCTTAGATCCACGACTAGCGGGGGTGCGGCAAGAGACCCAGTACTTC. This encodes CASSLDPRLAGVRQETQYF.

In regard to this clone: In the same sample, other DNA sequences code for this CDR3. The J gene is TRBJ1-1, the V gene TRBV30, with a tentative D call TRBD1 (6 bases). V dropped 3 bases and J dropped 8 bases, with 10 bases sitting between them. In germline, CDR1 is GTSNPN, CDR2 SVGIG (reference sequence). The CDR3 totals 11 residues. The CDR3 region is CAWSQGTEAFF. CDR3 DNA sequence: TGTGCCTGGAGCCAGGGGACAGAAGCTTTCTTT.

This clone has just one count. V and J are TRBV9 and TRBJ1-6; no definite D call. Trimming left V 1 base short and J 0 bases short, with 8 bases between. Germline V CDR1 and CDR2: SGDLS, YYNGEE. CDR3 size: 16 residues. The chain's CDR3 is CASSVSPGSYNSPLHF. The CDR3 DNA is TGTGCCAGCAGCGTATCTCCGGGCTCCTATAATTCACCCCTCCACTTT. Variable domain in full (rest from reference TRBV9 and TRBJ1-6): DSGVTQTPKHLITATGQRVTLRCSPRSGDLSVYWYQQSLDQGLQFLIQYYNGEERAKGNILERFSAQQFPDLHSELNLSSLELGDSALYFCASSVSPGSYNSPLHFGNGTRLTVT.

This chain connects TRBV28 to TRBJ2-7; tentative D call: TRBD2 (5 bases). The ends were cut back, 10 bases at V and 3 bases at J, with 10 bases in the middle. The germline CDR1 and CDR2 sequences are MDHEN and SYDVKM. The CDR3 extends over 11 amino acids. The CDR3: CATGVNYEQYF. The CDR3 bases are TGTGCCACCGGGGTCAACTACGAGCAGTACTTC.

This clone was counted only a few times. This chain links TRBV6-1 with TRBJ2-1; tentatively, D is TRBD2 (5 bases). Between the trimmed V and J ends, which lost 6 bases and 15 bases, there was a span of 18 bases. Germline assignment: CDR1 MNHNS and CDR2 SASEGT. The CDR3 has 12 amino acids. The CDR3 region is CASSRLGSPPFF. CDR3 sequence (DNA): TGTGCCAGCAGCCGATTAGGGAGTCCCCCGTTCTTC.

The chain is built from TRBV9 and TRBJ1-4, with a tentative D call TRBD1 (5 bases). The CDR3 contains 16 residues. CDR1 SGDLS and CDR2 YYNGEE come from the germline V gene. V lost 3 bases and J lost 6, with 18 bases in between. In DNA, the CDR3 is TGTGCCAGCAGCGAGGGGATGGGACCGGGGGATGAAAAACTGTTTTTT. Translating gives CASSEGMGPGDEKLFF.

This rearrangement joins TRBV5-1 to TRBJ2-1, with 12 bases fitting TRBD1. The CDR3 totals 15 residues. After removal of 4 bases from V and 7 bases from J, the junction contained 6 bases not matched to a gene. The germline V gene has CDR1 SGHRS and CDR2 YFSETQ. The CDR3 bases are TGCGCCAGCAGCCCGGGACAGGGGGCGCGAAATGAGCAGTTCTTC. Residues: CASSPGQGARNEQFF.

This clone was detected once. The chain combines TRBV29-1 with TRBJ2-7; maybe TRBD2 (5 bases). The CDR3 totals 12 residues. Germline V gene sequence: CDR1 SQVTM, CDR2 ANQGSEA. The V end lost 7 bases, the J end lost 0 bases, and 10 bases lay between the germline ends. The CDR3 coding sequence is TGCAGCGCGACTACGTACTCCTACGAGCAGTACTTC. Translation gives CSATTYSYEQYF.

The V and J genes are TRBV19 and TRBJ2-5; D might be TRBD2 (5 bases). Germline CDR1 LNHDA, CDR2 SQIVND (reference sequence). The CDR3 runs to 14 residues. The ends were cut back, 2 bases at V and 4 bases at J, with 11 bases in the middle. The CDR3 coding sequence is TGTGCCAGTAGTATAATGGGCGGGCGAGAGACCCAGTACTTC. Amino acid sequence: CASSIMGGRETQYF.

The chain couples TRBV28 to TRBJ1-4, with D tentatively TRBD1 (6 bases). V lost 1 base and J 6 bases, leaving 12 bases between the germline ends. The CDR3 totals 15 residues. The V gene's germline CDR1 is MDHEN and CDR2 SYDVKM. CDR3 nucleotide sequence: TGTGCCAGCAGTTTATTCCAGGGGACCGATGAAAAACTGTTTTTT. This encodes CASSLFQGTDEKLFF.

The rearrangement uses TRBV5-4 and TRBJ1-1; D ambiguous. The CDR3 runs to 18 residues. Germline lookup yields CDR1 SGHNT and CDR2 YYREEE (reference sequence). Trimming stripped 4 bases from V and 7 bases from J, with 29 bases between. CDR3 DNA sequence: TGTGCCAGCAGCCCGACACTTCACAGCGGAAGGATAAATGTTGAAGCTTTCTTT. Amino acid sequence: CASSPTLHSGRINVEAFF.

The CDR3 loop reads CASSTRDRGTDTQYF. The DNA for the CDR3 is TGTGCCAGCAGTACCAGGGACAGGGGCACAGATACGCAGTATTTT. The rearrangement uses TRBV6-6 and TRBJ2-3; 9 bases match TRBD1. V was clipped by 5 bases and J by 1 base; unmatched bases: 4. Germline CDR1 MNHNY, CDR2 SVGAGI (reference sequence). The CDR3 covers 15 residues.

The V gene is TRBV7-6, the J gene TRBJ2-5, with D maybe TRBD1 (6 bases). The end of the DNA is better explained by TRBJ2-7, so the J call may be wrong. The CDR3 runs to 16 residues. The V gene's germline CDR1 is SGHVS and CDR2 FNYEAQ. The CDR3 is CASSLAQGPNPYEQYF. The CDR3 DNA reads TGTGCCAGCAGCTTAGCGCAGGGGCCGAATCCCTACGAGCAGTACTTC.

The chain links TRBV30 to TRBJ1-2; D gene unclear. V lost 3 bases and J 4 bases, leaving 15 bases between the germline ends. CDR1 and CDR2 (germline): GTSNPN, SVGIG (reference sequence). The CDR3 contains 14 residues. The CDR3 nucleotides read TGTGCCTGGAGGTGGAGCCCATCGAGCTATGGCTACACCTTC. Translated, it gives CAWRWSPSSYGYTF.

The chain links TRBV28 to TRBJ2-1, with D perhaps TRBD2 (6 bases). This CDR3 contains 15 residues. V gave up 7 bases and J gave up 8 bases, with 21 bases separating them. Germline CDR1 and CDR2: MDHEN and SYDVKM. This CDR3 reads CASKEPRGWGDEQFF. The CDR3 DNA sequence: TGTGCCAGCAAAGAACCTCGGGGCTGGGGGGATGAGCAGTTCTTC.

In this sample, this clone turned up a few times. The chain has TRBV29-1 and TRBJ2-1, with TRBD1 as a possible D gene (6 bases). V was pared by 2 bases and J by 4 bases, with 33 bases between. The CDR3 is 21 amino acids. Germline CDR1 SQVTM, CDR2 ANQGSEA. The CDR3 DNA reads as TGCAGCGTTGAACTGCCCAGGGGAGTCGTTCGACGTATAGGGTTATACAATGAGCAGTTCTTC. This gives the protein CSVELPRGVVRRIGLYNEQFF.

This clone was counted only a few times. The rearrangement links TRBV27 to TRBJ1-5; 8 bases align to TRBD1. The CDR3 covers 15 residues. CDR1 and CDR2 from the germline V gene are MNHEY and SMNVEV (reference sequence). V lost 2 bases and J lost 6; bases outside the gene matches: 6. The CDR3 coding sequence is TGTGCCAGCAGTTTAACTGGGACAGGAGGTCAGCCCCAGCATTTT. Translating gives CASSLTGTGGQPQHF.

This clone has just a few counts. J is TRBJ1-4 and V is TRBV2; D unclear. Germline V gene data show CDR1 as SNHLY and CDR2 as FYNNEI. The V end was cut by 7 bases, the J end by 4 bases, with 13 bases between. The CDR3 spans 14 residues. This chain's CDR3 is CASTDREGNEKLFF. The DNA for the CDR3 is TGTGCCAGCACTGATCGGGAAGGTAATGAAAAACTGTTTTTT.

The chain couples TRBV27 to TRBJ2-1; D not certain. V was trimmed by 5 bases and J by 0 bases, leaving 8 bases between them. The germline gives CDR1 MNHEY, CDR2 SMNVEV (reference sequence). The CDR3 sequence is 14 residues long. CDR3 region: CASSVINSYNEQFF. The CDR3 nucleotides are TGTGCCAGCAGTGTTATAAACTCCTACAATGAGCAGTTCTTC.

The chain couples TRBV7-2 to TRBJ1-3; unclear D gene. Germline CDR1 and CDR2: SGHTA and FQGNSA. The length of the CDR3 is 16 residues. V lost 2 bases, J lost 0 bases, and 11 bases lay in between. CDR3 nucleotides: TGTGCCAGCAGCTTATATGCGGGATACTCTGGAAACACCATATATTTT. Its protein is CASSLYAGYSGNTIYF.